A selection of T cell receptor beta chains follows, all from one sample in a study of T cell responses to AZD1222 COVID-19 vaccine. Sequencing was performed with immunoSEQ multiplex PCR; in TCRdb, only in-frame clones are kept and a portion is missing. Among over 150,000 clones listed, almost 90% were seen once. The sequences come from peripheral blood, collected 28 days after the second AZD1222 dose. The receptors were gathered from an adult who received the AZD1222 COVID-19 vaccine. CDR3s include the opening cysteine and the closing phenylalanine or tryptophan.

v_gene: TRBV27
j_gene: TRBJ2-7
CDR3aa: CASSDRDRASYEQYF

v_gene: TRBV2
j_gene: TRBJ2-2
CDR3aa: CASSVLGSDTGELFF

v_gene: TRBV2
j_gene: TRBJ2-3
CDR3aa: CASWDYGSPTDTQYF

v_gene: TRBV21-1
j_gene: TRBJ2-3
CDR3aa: CASSKWWWFRSTDTQYF

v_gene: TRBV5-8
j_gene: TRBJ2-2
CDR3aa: CASSSGTINTGELFF

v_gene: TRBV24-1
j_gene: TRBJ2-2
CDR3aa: CATSPGTGSNTGELFF

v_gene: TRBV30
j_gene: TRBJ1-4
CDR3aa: CAWDRSNEKLFF

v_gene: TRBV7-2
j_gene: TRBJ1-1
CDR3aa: CASSLEQDTEAFF

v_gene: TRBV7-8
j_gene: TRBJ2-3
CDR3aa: CASSPERQGGTDTQYF

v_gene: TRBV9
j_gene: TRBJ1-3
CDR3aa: CASSAFSGAGAGNTIYF

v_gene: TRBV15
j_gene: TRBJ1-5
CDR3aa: CATSRDLGVNQPQHF

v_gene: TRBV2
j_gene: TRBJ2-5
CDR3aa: CASRGLGLAQETQYF

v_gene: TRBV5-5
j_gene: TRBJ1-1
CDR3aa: CASSALGGQGTEAFF

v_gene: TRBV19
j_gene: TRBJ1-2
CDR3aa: CASSRDTDFYGYTF

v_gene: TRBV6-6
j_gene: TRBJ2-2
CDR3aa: CASRSGTGATGELFF

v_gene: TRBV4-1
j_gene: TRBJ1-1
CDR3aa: CASSQVTGETEAFF

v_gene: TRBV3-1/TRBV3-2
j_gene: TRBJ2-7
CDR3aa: CASSHAGTGVYEQYF

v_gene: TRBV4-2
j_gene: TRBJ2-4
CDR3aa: CASSQEGGENIQYF

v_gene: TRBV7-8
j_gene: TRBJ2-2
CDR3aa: CASRQISSSGELFF

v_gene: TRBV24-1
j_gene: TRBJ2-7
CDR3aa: CATSDLTGGRSYEQYF

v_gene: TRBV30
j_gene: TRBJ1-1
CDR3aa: CAWSVVSGYAFF

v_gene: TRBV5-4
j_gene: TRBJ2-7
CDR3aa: CASSLAGSGSYEQYF

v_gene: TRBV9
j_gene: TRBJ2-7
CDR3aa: CASSVGQGASYEQYF

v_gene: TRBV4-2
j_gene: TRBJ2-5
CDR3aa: CASSQDRGGQETQYF

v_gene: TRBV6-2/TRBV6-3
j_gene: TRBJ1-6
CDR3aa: CASSYSQNSPLHF

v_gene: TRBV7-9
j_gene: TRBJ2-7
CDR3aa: CASSPSPPGLAGHYEQYF

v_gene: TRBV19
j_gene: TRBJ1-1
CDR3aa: CASSIGGQGSTEAFF

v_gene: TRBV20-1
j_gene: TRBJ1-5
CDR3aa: CSASYYKGRGQPQHF

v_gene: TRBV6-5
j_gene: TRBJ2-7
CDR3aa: CASSYSTAGYEQYF

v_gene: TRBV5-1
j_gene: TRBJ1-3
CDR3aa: CASSFGDISGNTIYF

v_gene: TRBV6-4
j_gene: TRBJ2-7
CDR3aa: CASSALAGNEQYF

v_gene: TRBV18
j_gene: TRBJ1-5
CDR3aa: CASSPPPGRNQPQHF

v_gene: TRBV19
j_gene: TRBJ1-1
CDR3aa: CASSIGGTANTEAFF

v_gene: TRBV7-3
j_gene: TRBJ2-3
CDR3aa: CASTKPGPGATDTQYF

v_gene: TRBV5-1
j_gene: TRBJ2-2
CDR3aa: CASSLDQNTGELFF

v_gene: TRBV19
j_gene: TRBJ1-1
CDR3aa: CASSIAGTGRTEAFF

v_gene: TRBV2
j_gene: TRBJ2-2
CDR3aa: CASSVIENTGELFF

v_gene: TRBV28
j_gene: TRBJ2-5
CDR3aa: CASWVGTSGVAQETQYF

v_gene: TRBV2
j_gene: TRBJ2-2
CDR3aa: CATRTGGNTGELFF

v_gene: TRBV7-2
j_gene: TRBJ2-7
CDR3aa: CASSLAIAGSRQYF

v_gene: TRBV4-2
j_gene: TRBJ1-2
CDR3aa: CASTRSDSIYGYTF

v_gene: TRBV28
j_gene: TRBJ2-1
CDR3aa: CATRSTWEQFF

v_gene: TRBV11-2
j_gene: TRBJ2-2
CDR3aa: CASSLSQGNTGELFF

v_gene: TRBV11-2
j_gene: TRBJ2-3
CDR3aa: CASSSLRGGTDTQYF

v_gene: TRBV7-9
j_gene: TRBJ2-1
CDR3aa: CASSYNKGPGPGFF

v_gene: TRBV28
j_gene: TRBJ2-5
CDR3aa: CASRKGGTPSRTQYF

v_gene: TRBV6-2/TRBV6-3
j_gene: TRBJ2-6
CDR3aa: CASSSPGGRSTGANVLTF

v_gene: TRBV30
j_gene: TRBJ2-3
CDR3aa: CAWSVRRGGPDTQYF

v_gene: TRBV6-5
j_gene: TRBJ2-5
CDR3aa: CATEKGDQETQYF

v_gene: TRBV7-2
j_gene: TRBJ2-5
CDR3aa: CASSSPTSRETQYF

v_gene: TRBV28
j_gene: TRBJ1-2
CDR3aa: CASSFAQGDSYGYTF

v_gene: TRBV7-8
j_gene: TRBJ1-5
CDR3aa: CASSLAWADTRGQPQHF

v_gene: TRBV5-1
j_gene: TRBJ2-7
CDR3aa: CASSRELAVPGYEQYF

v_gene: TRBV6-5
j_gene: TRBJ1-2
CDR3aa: CASSPGGPGYTF

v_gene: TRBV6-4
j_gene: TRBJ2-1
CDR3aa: CASSPRGVGNEQFF

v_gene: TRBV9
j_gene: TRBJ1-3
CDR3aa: CASSVAPGAIYF